This T cell receptor beta chain came from a study of blood T cell repertoires in COVID-19. Whole-study context: The cDNA or gDNA used as material had been derived from T cells, B-cell-depleted T cells, or PBMCs.

The table came from immunoSEQ multiplex PCR; TCRdb's copy has only in-frame clones and leaves some out. The sample yields 330,000 or so clones, over 75% seen once. The ends were cut back, 0 bases at V and 3 bases at J, with 10 bases in the middle. The CDR3 contains 14 residues. Germline CDR1 SGDLS, CDR2 YYNGEE. Participant-given clinical history determined each cohort assignment. Donors of Cohort 3 who recovered were those that had two negative PCRs, clearance, or symptom resolution. The TCR sequence derives from a man aged 25 to 40 who had recovered from COVID-19. This rearrangement joins TRBV9 to TRBJ2-7, with unresolved D. Sequencing used PBMCs or T cells enriched from blood (not recorded which). In DNA form, the CDR3 reads TGTGCCAGCAGCGTAGATCACAGACGCTACGAGCAGTACTTC. Amino acids: CASSVDHRRYEQYF.